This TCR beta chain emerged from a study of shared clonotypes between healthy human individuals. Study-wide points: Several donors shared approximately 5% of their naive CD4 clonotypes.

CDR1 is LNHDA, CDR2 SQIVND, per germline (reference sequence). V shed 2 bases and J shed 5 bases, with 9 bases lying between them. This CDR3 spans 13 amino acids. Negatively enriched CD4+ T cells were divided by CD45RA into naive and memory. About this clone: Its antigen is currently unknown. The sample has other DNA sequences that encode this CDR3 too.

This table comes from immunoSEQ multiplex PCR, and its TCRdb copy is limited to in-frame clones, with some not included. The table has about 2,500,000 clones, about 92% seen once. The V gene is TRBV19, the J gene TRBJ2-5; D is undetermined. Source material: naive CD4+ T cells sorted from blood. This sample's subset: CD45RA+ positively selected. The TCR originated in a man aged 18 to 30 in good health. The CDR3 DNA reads TGTGCCAGTAGTATAAACCGCAAGGAGACCCAGTACTTC. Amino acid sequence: CASSINRKETQYF. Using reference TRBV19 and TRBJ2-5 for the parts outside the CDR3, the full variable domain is DGGITQSPKYLFRKEGQNVTLSCEQNLNHDAMYWYRQDPGQGLRLIYYSQIVNDFQKGDIAEGYSVSREKKESFPLTVTSAQKNPTAFYLCASSINRKETQYFGPGTRLLVL.